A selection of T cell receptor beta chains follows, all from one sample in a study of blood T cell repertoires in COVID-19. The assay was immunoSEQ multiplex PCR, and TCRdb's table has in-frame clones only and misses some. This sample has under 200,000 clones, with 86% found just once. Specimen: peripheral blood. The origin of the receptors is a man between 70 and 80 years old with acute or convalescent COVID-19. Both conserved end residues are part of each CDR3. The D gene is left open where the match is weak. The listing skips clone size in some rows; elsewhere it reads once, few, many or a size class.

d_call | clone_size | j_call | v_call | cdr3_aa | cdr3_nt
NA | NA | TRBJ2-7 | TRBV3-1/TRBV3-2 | CASSQENKGSYEQYF | TGTGCCAGCAGCCAAGAAAATAAGGGGTCCTACGAGCAGTACTTC
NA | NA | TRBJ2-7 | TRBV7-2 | CASSFRGFNEQYF | TGTGCCAGCAGCTTTAGGGGATTCAACGAGCAGTACTTC
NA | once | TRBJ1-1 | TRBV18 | CASSPSRIENTEAFF | TGTGCCAGCTCACCTAGTAGAATTGAGAACACTGAAGCTTTCTTT
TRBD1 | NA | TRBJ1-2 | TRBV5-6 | CASSYRGQVDGYTF | TGTGCCAGCAGTTACAGGGGGCAAGTCGATGGCTACACCTTC
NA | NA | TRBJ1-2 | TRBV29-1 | CSVEDPPAQLNYGYTF | TGCAGCGTTGAAGATCCCCCTGCGCAACTCAACTATGGCTACACCTTC
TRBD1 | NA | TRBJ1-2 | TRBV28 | CASIGPGTGLYGYTF | TGTGCCAGCATCGGTCCCGGGACAGGACTCTATGGCTACACCTTC
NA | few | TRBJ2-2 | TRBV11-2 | CASSPRRDWNTGELFF | TGTGCCAGCAGCCCACGGAGGGATTGGAACACCGGGGAGCTGTTTTTT
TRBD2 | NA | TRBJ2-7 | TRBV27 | CASYGLAGGEQYF | TGTGCCAGCTACGGACTAGCGGGGGGGGAGCAGTACTTC
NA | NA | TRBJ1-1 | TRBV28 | CASSWGNRGDTEAFF | TGTGCCAGCAGTTGGGGAAACCGCGGGGACACTGAAGCTTTCTTT
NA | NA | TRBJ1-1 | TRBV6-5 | CASRHLEGTEAFF | TGTGCCAGCAGACATCTCGAGGGCACTGAAGCTTTCTTT
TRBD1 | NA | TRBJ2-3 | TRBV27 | CASSTDRGAAGTQYF | TGTGCCAGCAGTACGGACAGGGGCGCCGCAGGTACGCAGTATTTT
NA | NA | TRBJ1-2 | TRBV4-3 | CASSPGASRYGYTF | TGCGCCAGCAGCCCAGGGGCATCTAGGTATGGCTACACCTTC
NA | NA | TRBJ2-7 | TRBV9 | CASSPTGTSYEQYF | TGTGCCAGCAGCCCGACCGGGACAAGCTACGAGCAGTACTTC
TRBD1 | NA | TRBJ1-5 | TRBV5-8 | CASSSGPGQAGQPQHF | TGTGCCAGCAGCTCCGGTCCGGGACAGGCGGGACAGCCCCAGCATTTT
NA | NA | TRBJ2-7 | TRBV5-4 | CASSLGQWAGEQYF | TGTGCCAGCAGCTTGGGCCAGTGGGCGGGCGAGCAGTACTTC
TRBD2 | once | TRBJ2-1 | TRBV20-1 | CSASSPSGLNEQFF | TGCAGTGCTAGTAGTCCTAGCGGGCTCAATGAGCAGTTCTTC